This T cell receptor beta chain was sequenced in a study of T cells of healthy individuals. A few counts support this clonotype. TCRdb fed the 5' RACE reads into MiXCR, producing one record per CDR3 protein. The top ten clones hold around 16% of a sample with 40,000 to 60,000 distinct CDR3 sequences, roughly 14% of them seen once. Between the trimmed V and J ends, which lost 5 bases and 15 bases, there was a span of 11 bases. CDR1 DFQATT and CDR2 SNEGSKA come from the germline V gene (reference sequence). This CDR3 comprises 10 residues. J is TRBJ1-6 and V is TRBV20-1; tentatively, D is TRBD1 (6 bases). The receptor's source is a human donor in good health. The CDR3 here is CSAPTGILHF. The CDR3 DNA reads TGCAGTGCTCCTACAGGGATCCTCCACTTT.